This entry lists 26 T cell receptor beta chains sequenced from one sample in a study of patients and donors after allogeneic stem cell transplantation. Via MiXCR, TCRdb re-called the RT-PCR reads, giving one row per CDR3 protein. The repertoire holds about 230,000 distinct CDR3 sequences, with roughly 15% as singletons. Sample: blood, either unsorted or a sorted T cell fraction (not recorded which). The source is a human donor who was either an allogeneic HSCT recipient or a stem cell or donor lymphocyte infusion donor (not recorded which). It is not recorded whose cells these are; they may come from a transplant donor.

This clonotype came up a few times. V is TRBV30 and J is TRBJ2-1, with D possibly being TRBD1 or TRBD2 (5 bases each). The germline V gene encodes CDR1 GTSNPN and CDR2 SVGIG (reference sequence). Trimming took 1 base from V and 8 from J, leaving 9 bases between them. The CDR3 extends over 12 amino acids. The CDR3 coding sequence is TGTGCCTGGAGTGACGTGGGGGATGAGCAGTTCTTC. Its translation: CAWSDVGDEQFF.

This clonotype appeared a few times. Here the CDR3 reads CASSYITGLSYNEQFF. In DNA form, the CDR3 reads TGTGCCAGCAGCTATATAACCGGGCTCTCCTACAATGAGCAGTTCTTC. This sequence joins TRBV5-8 and TRBJ2-1; D not certain. CDR3 length: 16 residues. Germline values: CDR1 SGHTS, CDR2 YDEGEE. V was pared by 3 bases and J by 0 bases, with 13 bases between.

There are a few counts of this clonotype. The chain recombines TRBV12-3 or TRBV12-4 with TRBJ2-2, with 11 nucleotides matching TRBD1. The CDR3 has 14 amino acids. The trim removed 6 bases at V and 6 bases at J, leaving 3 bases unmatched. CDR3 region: CASRGDRGAGELFF. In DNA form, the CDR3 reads TGTGCCAGCAGAGGGGACAGGGGGGCCGGGGAGCTGTTTTTT.

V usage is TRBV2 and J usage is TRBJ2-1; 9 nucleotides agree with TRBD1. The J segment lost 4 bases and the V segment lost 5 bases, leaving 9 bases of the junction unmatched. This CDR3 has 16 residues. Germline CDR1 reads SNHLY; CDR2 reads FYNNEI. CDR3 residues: CASSQPGQGKYNEQFF. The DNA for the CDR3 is TGTGCCAGCAGTCAACCGGGACAGGGCAAGTACAATGAGCAGTTCTTC.

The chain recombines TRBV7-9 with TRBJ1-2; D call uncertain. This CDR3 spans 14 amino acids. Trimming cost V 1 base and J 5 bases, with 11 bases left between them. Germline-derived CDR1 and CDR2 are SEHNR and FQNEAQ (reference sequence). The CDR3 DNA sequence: TGTGCCAGCAGCTTAGACAGCGAGATATATGGCTACACCTTC. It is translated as CASSLDSEIYGYTF.

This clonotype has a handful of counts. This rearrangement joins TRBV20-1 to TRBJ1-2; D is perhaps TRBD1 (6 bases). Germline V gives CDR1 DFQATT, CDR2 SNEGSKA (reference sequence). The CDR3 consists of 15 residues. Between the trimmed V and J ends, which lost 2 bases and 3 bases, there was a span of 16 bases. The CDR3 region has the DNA TGCAGTGCTAGACTTAGGTCGACAGGCCACTATGGCTACACCTTC. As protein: CSARLRSTGHYGYTF.

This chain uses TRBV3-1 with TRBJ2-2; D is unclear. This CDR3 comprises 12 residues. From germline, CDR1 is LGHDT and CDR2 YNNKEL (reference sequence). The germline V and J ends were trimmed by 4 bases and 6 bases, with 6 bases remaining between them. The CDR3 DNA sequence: TGTGCCAGCAGCCCCCTTGCCGGGGAGCTGTTTTTT. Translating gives CASSPLAGELFF.

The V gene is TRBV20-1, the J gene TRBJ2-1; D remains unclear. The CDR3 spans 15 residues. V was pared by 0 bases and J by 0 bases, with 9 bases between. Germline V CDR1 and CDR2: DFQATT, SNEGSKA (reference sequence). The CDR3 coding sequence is TGCAGTGCTAGAGAAGCTAGAGCCTCCTACAATGAGCAGTTCTTC. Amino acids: CSAREARASYNEQFF.

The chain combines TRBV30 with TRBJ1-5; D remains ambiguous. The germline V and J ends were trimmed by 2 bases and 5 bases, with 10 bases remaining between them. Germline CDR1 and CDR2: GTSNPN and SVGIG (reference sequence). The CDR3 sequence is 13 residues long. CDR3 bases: TGTGCCTGGAGTCCATCCCAGGATCAGCCCCAGCATTTT. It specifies CAWSPSQDQPQHF.

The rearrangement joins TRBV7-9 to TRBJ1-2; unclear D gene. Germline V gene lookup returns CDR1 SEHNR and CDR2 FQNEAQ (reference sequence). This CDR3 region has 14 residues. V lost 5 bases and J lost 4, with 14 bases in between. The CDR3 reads CASSARVSRYGYTF. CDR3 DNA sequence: TGTGCCAGCAGCGCGAGGGTGTCACGCTATGGCTACACCTTC.

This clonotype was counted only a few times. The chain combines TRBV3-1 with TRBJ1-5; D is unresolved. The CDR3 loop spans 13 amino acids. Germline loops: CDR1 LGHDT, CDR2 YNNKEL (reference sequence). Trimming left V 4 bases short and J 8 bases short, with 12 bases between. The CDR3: CASSPGGQKPQHF. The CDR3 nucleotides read TGTGCCAGCAGCCCCGGTGGCCAGAAGCCCCAGCATTTT.

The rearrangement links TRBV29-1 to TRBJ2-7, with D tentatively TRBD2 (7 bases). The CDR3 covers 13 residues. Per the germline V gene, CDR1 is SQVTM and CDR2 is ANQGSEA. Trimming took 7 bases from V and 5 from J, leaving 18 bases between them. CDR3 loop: CSGQLQGGNEQYF. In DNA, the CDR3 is TGCAGCGGGCAGCTACAGGGAGGGAACGAGCAGTACTTC.

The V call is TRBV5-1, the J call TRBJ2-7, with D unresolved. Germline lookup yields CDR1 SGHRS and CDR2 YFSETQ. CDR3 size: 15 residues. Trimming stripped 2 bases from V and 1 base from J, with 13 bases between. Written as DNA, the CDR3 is TGCGCCAGCAGCTTCGGGCAGCGTGATTCCTACGAGCAGTACTTC. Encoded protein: CASSFGQRDSYEQYF.

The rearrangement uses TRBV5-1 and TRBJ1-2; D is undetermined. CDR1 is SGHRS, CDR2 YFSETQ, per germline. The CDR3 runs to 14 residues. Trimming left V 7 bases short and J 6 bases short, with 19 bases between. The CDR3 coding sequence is TGCGCCAGCGCAAAAGAGGCGCGGGGAAATGGCTACACCTTC. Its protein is CASAKEARGNGYTF.

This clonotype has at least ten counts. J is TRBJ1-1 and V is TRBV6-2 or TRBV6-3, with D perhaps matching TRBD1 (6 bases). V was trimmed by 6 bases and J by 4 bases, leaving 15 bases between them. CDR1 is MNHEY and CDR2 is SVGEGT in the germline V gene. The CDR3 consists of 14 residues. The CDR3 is CASSPRGGSTEAFF. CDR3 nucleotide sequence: TGTGCCAGCAGCCCCAGGGGAGGTAGCACTGAAGCTTTCTTT.

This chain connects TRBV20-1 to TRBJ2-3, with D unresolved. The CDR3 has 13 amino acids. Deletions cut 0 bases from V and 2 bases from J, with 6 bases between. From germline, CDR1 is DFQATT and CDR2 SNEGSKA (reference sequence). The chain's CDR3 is CSAREHNTDTQYF. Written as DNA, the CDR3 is TGCAGTGCTAGAGAGCATAACACAGATACGCAGTATTTT.

The CDR3 coding sequence is TGTGCCAGTAGTATAGTGATGGAGGGGAATCAGCCCCAGCATTTT. Its protein is CASSIVMEGNQPQHF. V is TRBV19 and J is TRBJ1-5; possibly TRBD1 for D (5 bases). The CDR3 runs to 15 residues. Germline values: CDR1 LNHDA, CDR2 SQIVND (reference sequence). Trimming shortened V by 1 base and J by 4 bases, and 11 bases separated the two germline ends.

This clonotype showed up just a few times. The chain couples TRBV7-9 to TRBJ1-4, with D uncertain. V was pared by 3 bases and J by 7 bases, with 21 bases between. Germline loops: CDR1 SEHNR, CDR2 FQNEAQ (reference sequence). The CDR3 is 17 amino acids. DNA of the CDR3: TGTGCCAGCAGCTTGTCTTTGGGTCAGGACGATGGTGAAAAACTGTTTTTT. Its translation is CASSLSLGQDDGEKLFF.

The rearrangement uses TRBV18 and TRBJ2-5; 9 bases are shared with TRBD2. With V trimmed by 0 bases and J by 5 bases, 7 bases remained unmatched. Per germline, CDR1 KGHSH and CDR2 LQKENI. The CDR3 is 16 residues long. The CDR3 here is CASSPPAGGPVETQYF. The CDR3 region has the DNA TGTGCCAGCTCACCACCCGCGGGAGGGCCGGTTGAGACCCAGTACTTC.

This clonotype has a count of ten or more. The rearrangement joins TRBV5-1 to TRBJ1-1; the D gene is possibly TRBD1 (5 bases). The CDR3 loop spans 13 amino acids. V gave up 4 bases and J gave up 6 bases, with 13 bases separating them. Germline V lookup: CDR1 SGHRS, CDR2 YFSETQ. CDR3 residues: CASSLMDTAEAFF. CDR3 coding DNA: TGCGCCAGCAGCCTTATGGACACAGCTGAAGCTTTCTTT.

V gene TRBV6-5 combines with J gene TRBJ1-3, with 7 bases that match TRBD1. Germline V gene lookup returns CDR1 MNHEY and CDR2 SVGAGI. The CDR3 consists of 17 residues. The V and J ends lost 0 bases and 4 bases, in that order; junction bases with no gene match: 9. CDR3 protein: CASSYSGQPIRGNTIYF. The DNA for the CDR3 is TGTGCCAGCAGTTACTCGGGACAGCCTATCCGCGGAAACACCATATATTTT.

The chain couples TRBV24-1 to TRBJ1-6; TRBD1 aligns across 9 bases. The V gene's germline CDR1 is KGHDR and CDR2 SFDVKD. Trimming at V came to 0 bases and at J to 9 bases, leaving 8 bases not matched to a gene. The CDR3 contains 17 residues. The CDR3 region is CATSDLGLGQGTSPLHF. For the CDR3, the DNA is TGTGCCACCAGTGATTTGGGTTTAGGACAGGGGACTTCACCCCTCCACTTT.

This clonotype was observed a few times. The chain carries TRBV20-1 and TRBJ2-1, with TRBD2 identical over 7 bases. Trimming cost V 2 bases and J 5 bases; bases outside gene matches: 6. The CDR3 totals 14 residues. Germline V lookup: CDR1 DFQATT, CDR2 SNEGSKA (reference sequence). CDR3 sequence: CSARFPAGHNEQFF. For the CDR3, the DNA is TGCAGTGCTAGATTCCCAGCGGGGCACAATGAGCAGTTCTTC.

The CDR3 reads CATSRESTGGTQYF. The CDR3 DNA reads TGTGCCACCAGCAGAGAATCTACCGGGGGGACCCAGTACTTC. The rearrangement links TRBV15 to TRBJ2-5; D possibly corresponds to TRBD2 (6 bases). The CDR3 loop spans 14 amino acids. Germline CDR1 LNHNV, CDR2 YYDKDF (reference sequence). Trimming shortened V by 0 bases and J by 7 bases, and 12 bases separated the two germline ends.

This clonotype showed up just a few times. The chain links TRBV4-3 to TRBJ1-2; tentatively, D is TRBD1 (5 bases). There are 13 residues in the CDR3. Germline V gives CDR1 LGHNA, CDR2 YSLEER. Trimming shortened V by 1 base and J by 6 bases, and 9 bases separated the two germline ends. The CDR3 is CASSQVWGDGYTF. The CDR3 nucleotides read TGCGCCAGCAGCCAAGTGTGGGGGGATGGCTACACCTTC.

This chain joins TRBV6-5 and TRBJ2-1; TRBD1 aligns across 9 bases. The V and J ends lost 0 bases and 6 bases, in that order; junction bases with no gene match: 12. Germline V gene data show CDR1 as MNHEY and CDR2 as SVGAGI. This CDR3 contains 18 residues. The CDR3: CASSYSGVWGQGFNEQFF. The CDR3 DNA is TGTGCCAGCAGTTACTCGGGGGTCTGGGGACAGGGCTTCAATGAGCAGTTCTTC.